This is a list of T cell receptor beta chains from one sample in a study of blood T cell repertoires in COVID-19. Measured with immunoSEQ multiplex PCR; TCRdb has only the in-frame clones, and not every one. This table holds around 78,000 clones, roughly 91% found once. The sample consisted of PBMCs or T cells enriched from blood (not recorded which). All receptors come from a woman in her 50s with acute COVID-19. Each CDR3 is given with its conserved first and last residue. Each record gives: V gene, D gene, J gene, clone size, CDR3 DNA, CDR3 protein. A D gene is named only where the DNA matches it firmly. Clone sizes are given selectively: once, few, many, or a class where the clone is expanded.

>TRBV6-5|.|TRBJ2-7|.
TGTGCCAGCAGTTACTCCCGGGGTTCTTACGAGCAGTACTTC
CASSYSRGSYEQYF
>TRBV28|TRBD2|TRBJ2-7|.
TGTGCCAGCAGTGGTAGCGGGAGGGCCAAAAACGAGCAGTACTTC
CASSGSGRAKNEQYF
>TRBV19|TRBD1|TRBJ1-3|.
TGTGCCAGTAGTACCCAGGGGGCTGCTGGAAACACCATATATTTT
CASSTQGAAGNTIYF
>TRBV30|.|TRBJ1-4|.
TGTGCCTGGAGTCGGACAGCTAATGAAAAACTGTTTTTT
CAWSRTANEKLFF
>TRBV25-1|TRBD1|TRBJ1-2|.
TGTGCCAGCAGTGAAACAGGGGGTAACTATGGCTACACCTTC
CASSETGGNYGYTF
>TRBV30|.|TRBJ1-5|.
TGTGCCGGAACGCCGGGAACTCTTATGAGATGCAATCAGCCCCAGCATTTT
CAGTPGTLMRCNQPQHF
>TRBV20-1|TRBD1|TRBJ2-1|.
TGCAGTGCTAGTCCCGGGACAGGAGTATACAATGAGCAGTTCTTC
CSASPGTGVYNEQFF
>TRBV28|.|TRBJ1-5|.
TGTGCCAGCATTGTTCAGGGTACCTCACAGCCCCAGCATTTT
CASIVQGTSQPQHF
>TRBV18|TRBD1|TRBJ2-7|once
TGTGCCAGCTCACCACAGGGGGCGAGGTCCTACGAGCAGTACTTC
CASSPQGARSYEQYF
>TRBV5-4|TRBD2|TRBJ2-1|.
TGTGCCAGCAGCCCGGGACTAGCGGGAGGGCAATACAATGAGCAGTTCTTC
CASSPGLAGGQYNEQFF
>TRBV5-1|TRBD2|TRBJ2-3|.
TGCGCCAGCAGCGAACTAGCGGGAGCAGGAGATACGCAGTATTTT
CASSELAGAGDTQYF
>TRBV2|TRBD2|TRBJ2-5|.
TGTGCCAGCACCGAGAGCGGGAGGGCCTTGGGGGAGACCCAGTACTTC
CASTESGRALGETQYF
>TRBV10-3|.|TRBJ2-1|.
TGTGCCATCAGTGGTAAGCGATCAGACGCCTACAATGAGCAGTTCTTC
CAISGKRSDAYNEQFF
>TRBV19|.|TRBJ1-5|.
TGTGCCAGTAGTCTATACCCCGGGACTTATGAACAGCCCCAGCATTTT
CASSLYPGTYEQPQHF
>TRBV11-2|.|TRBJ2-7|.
TGTGCCAGCAGCTTAGATCATCAGGTATGGGAGCAGTACTTC
CASSLDHQVWEQYF
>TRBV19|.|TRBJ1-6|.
TGTGCCAGTAGTATCCGGACAGATAATTCACCCCTCCACTTT
CASSIRTDNSPLHF
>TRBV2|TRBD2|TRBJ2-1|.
TGTGCCAGCAGGTTACTAGCGGGTCTCTACAATGAGCAGTTCTTC
CASRLLAGLYNEQFF
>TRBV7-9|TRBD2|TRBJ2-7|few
TGTGCCAGCAGCTTAGGCGGCGGGAGCAGCGAGCAGTACTTC
CASSLGGGSSEQYF
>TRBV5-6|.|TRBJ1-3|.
TGTGCCAGCAGCCGACACGGAAACACCATATATTTT
CASSRHGNTIYF
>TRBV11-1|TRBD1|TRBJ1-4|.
TGTGCCAGCAGAGGACAGGGGAATGAAAAACTGTTTTTT
CASRGQGNEKLFF
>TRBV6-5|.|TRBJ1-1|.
TGTGCCAGCAGGCGAACCCGGGGAGACACTGAAGCTTTCTTT
CASRRTRGDTEAFF
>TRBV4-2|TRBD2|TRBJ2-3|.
TGTGCCAGCAGCTATCGACTAGCGGGAGGGCCGAGGATAGATACGCAGTATTTT
CASSYRLAGGPRIDTQYF
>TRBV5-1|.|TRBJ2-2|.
TGCGCCAGCAGCTTGGGAGACAGACACACCGGGGAGCTGTTTTTT
CASSLGDRHTGELFF
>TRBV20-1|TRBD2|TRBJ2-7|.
TGCAGTGCTAGTGAGGCGGGAGGGAGATACGAGCAGTACTTC
CSASEAGGRYEQYF
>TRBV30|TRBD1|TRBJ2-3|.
TGTGCCTGGTGGACAGGGGTGATATCAGATACGCAGTATTTT
CAWWTGVISDTQYF
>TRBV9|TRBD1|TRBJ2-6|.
TGTGCCAGCAGCGCATGGACAGGGCTCTCTGGGGCCAACGTCCTGACTTTC
CASSAWTGLSGANVLTF
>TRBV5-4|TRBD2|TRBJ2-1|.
TGTGCCAGCAGCTTGGGGACTAGCGGGAGAAGCTCCTACAATGAGCAGTTCTTC
CASSLGTSGRSSYNEQFF
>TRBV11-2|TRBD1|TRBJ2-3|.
TGTGCCAGCAGCTTACAGGGGGCGATAGATACGCAGTATTTT
CASSLQGAIDTQYF
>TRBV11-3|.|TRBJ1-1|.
TGTGCCAGCAGCCTAACGGGGGGCAGCGAAGCTTTCTTT
CASSLTGGSEAFF
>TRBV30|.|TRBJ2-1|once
TGTGCCGGGCAGGTGGGGCCGCAAGGGTACAATGAGCAGTTCTTC
CAGQVGPQGYNEQFF
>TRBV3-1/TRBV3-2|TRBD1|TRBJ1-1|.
TGTGCCAGCAGCCCCCGGGACAGGATGAACACTGAAGCTTTCTTT
CASSPRDRMNTEAFF
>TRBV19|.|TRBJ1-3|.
TGTGCCAGTAGTATGGATGACAGTCCGAAGTGGGACACCATATATTTT
CASSMDDSPKWDTIYF
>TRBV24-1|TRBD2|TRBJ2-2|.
TGTGCCACCAATGGGCTAGCGGGATCCGGGGAGCTGTTTTTT
CATNGLAGSGELFF
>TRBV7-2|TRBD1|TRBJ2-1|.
TGTGCCAGCAGCTTTGGGACAGGGGAGGGCAATGAGCAGTTCTTC
CASSFGTGEGNEQFF
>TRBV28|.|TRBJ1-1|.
TGTGCCAGCAGTTTAAACAGCATGAACACTGAAGCTTTCTTT
CASSLNSMNTEAFF
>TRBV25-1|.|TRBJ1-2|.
TGTGCCAGCAGTGAGAGTAAGGGGCGAGGCTATGGCTACACCTTC
CASSESKGRGYGYTF
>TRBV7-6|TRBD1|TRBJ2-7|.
TGTGCCAGCAGCCCCCGGGACAGGGGAGAGTACGAGCAGTACTTC
CASSPRDRGEYEQYF
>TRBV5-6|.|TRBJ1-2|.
TGTGCCAGCAGCCCCAATGCGGGGTTCAACTATGGCTACACCTTC
CASSPNAGFNYGYTF
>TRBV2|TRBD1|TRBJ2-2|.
TGTGCCAGCCGACAGGGGCAATATGGCACCGGGGAGCTGTTTTTT
CASRQGQYGTGELFF
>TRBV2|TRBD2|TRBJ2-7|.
TGTGCCAGCAGAGTGTCTAGCGGGAGAGAAGAGCAGTACTTC
CASRVSSGREEQYF
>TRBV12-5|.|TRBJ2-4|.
TGTGCTAGTGGTTTGGTATACAGGGACAAAAACATTCAGTACTTC
CASGLVYRDKNIQYF
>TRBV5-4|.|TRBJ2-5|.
TGTGCCAGCAGCTTTTGGGCGGGACTCCAAGAGACCCAGTACTTC
CASSFWAGLQETQYF
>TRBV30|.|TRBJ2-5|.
TGTGCCTGGAGTGCAGTCCCTTCGGGGACCCAGTACTTC
CAWSAVPSGTQYF
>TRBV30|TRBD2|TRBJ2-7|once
TGTGCCTGGAGAGCTCGGTCTAGCGGCACCTACGAGCAGTACTTC
CAWRARSSGTYEQYF
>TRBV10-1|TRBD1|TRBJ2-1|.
TGCGCCAGCAGTGAAAACAGGGGGTCCTACAATGAGCAGTTCTTC
CASSENRGSYNEQFF
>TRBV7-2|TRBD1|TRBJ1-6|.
TGTGCCAGCAGCACTACACGGACAGGGAGGGGTATAGGTTCACCCCTCCACTTT
CASSTTRTGRGIGSPLHF
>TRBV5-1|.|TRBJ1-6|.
TGCGCCAGCAGCTTGGATGGCGGGTTTGTACCCCTCCACTTT
CASSLDGGFVPLHF
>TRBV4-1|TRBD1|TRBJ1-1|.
TGCGCCAGCAGCCACGAACAGGGGACTGAAGCTTTCTTT
CASSHEQGTEAFF
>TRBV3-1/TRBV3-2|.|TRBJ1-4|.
TGTGCCAGCAGCCCGCGAGGGGGTGTTGATGAAAAACTGTTTTTT
CASSPRGGVDEKLFF
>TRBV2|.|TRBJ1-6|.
TGTGCCAGCAGTGGGATCCGTGGGGGGGCGCCCCCTGGGTTC
CASSGIRGGAPPGF
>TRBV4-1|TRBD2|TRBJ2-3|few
TGCGCCAGCAGCTCAGACGGGGGGACAGATACGCAGTATTTT
CASSSDGGTDTQYF
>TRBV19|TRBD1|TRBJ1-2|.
TGTGCCAGTAGTAGACAGGGAAACGGCTACACCTTC
CASSRQGNGYTF
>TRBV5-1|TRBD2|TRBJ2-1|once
TGCGCCAGCAGCTTGAATGGACTAGCGGGAGGGATTGAGCAGTTCTTC
CASSLNGLAGGIEQFF
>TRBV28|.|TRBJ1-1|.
TGTGCCAGCAGTTTGATTGGTCGGGCACAGGGAAGTGAAGCTTTCTTT
CASSLIGRAQGSEAFF
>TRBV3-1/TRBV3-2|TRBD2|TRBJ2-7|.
TGTGCCAGCAGTTCCCCTATGACTAGCGGGAGGGTCGAGCAGTACTTC
CASSSPMTSGRVEQYF